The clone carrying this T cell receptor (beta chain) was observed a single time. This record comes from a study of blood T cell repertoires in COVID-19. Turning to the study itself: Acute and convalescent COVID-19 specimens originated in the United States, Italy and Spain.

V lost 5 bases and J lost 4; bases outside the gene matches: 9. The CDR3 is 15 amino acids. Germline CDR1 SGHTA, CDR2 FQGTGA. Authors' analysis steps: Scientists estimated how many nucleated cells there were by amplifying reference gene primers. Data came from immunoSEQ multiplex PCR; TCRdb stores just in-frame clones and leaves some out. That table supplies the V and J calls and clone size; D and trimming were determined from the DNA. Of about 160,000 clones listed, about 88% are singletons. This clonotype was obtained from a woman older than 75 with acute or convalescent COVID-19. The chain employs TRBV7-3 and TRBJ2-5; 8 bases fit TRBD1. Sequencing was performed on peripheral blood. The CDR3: CASSPTSGGGETQYF. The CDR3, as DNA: TGTGCCAGCAGCCCCACATCAGGGGGCGGAGAGACCCAGTACTTC. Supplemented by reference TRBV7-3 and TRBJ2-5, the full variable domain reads GAGVSQTPSNKVTEKGKYVELRCDPISGHTALYWYRQSLGQGPEFLIYFQGTGAADDSGLPNDRFFAVRPEGSVSTLKIQRTERGDSAVYLCASSPTSGGGETQYFGPGTRLLVL.